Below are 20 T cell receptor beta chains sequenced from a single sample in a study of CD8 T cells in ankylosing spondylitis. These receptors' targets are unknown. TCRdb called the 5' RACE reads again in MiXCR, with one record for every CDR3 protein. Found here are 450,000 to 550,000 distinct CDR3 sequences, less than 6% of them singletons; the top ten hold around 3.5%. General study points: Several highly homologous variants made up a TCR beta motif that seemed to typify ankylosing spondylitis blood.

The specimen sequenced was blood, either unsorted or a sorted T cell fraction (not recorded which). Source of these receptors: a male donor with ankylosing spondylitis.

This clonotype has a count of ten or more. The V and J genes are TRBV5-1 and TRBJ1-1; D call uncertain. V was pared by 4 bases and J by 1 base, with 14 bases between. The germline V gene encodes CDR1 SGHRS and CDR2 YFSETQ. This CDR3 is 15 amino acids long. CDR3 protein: CASSPGPTQNTEAFF. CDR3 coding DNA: TGCGCCAGCAGCCCCGGGCCTACGCAGAACACTGAAGCTTTCTTT.

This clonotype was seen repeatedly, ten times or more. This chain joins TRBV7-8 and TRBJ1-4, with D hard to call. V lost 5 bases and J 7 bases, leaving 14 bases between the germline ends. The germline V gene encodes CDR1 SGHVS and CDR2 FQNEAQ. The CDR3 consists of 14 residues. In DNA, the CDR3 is TGTGCCAGCAGCGCAAGGGTCGAGGTTGAAAAACTGTTTTTT. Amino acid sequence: CASSARVEVEKLFF.

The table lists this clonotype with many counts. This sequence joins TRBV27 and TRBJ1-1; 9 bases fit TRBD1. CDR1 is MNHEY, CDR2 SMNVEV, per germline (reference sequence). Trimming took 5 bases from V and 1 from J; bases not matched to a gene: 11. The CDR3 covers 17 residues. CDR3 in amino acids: CASSRQGVYRGNTEAFF. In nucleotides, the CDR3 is TGTGCCAGCAGTAGACAGGGGGTGTATCGAGGGAACACTGAAGCTTTCTTT.

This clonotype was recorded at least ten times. The CDR3, as DNA: TGTGCCAGCGACTTGGGACAGGGTAACTATGGCTACACCTTC. Translating gives CASDLGQGNYGYTF. This rearrangement joins TRBV7-2 to TRBJ1-2; TRBD1 agrees at 9 bases. J gave up 1 base and V 8 bases, and 5 bases lay outside the gene matches. CDR1 is SGHTA and CDR2 is FQGNSA in the germline V gene. The CDR3 length is 14 residues.

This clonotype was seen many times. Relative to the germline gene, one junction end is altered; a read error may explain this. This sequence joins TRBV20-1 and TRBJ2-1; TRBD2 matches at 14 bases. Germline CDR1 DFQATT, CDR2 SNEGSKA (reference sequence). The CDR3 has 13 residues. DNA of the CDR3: TGCAGTGCGACCGGGACTAGCGGGAGAGGAGGTATCTTC. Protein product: CSATGTSGRGGIF.

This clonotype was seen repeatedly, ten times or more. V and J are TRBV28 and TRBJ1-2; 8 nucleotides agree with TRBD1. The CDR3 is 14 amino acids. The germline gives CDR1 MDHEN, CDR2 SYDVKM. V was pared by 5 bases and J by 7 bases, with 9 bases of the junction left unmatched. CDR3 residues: CASSPLDRVGGYTF. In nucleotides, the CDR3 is TGTGCCAGCAGTCCTCTGGACAGGGTGGGTGGCTACACCTTC.

CDR3 sequence: CASSLDGSGANVLTF. In DNA form, the CDR3 reads TGTGCCAGCAGCTTAGATGGGTCCGGGGCCAACGTCCTGACTTTC. The chain joins TRBV7-2 to TRBJ2-6; D remains ambiguous. Germline lookup yields CDR1 SGHTA and CDR2 FQGNSA. CDR3 length: 15 residues. V lost 1 base, J lost 4 bases, and 8 bases lay in between.

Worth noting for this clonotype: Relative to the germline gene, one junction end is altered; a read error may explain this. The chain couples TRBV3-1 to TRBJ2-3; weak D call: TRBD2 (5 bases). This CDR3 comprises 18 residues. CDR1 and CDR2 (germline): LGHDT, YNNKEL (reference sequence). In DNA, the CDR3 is TGTGCCTGCAGCCAAGAAGGCATTTCGGTCCTAGCAGCAGATACGCAGTATTTT. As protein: CACSQEGISVLAADTQYF.

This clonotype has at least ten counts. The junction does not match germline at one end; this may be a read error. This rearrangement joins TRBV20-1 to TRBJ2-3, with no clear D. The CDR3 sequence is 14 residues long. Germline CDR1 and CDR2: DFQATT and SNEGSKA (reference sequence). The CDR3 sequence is CSANNPLNTDTQYF. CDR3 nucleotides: TGCAGCGCTAACAACCCGTTAAACACAGATACGCAGTATTTT.

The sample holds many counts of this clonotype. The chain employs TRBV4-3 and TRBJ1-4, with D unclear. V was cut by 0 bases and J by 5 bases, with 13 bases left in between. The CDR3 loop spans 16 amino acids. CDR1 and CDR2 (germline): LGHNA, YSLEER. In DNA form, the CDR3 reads TGCGCCAGCAGCCAAGAGTTAGGTCTCAGGAATGAAAAACTGTTTTTT. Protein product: CASSQELGLRNEKLFF.

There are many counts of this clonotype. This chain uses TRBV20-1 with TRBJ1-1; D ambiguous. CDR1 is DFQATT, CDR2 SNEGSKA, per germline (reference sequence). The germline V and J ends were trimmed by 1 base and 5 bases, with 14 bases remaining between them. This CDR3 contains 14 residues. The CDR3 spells CSARATALGTEAFF. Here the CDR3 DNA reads TGCAGTGCTAGAGCTACGGCCCTAGGAACTGAAGCTTTCTTT.

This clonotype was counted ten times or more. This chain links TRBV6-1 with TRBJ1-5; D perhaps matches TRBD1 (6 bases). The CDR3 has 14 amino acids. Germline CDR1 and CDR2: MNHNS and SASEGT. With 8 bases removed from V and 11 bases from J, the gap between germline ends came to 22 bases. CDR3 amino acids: CASRTGQGHPAQHF. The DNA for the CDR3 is TGTGCCAGCCGGACCGGGCAGGGGCATCCAGCCCAGCATTTT.

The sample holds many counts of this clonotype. The CDR3 DNA sequence: TGCAGTGCTAGAGGCATTCCGGGACAGGGTTTTGCGACTGAAGCTTTCTTT. This sequence encodes CSARGIPGQGFATEAFF. V and J are TRBV20-1 and TRBJ1-1, with TRBD1 matching over 9 bases. The CDR3 runs 17 residues. J gave up 5 bases and V 1 base, and 14 bases lay outside the gene matches. Germline V gives CDR1 DFQATT, CDR2 SNEGSKA (reference sequence).

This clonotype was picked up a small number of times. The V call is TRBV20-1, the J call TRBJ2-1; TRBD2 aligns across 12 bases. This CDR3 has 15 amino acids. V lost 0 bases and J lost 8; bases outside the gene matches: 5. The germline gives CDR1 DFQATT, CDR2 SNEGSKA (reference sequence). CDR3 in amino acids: CSARDIGLAGYEQFF. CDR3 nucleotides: TGCAGTGCTAGAGATATCGGACTAGCGGGGTATGAGCAGTTCTTC.

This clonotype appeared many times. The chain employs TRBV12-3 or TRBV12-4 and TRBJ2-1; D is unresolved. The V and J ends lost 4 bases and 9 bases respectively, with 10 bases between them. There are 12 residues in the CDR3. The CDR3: CASSYSDGEQFF. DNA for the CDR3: TGTGCCAGCAGTTACAGTGATGGTGAGCAGTTCTTC.

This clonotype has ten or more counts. The CDR3 region has the DNA TGTGCCAGCAGCTCCGGGCCTCTCTACGAGCAGTACTTC. Its protein is CASSSGPLYEQYF. This sequence joins TRBV7-2 and TRBJ2-7, with D hard to call. Germline lookup yields CDR1 SGHTA and CDR2 FQGNSA. V lost 4 bases, J lost 3 bases, and 10 bases lay in between. CDR3 size: 13 residues. Combining the CDR3 with reference TRBV7-2 and TRBJ2-7 gives the whole variable domain GAGVSQSPSNKVTEKGKDVELRCDPISGHTALYWYRQSLGQGLEFLIYFQGNSAPDKSGLPSDRFSAERTGGSVSTLTIQRTQQEDSAVYLCASSSGPLYEQYFGPGTRLTVT.

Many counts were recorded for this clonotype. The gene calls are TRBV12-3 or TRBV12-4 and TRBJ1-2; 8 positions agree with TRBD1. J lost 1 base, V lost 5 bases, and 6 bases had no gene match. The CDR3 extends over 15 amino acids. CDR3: CASSPGTGRNYGYTF. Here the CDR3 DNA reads TGTGCCAGCAGTCCCGGGACAGGACGTAACTATGGCTACACCTTC.

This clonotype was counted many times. The CDR3: CSVGGMRLNTEAFF. The CDR3 nucleotides are TGCAGCGTTGGGGGTATGCGGTTGAACACTGAAGCTTTCTTT. This sequence joins TRBV29-1 and TRBJ1-1; D is undetermined. The CDR3 totals 14 residues. In germline, CDR1 is SQVTM, CDR2 ANQGSEA. With 4 bases removed from V and 0 bases from J, the gap between germline ends came to 12 bases.

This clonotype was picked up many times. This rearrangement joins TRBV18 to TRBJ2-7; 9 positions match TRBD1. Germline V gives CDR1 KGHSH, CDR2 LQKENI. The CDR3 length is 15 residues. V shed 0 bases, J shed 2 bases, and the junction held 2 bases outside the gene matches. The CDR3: CASSPPGQGTYEQYF. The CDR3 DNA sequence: TGTGCCAGCTCACCACCGGGACAGGGTACCTACGAGCAGTACTTC. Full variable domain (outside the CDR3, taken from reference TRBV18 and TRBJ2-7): NAGVMQNPRHLVRRRGQEARLRCSPMKGHSHVYWYRQLPEEGLKFMVYLQKENIIDESGMPKERFSAEFPKEGPSILRIQQVVRGDSAAYFCASSPPGQGTYEQYFGPGTRLTVT.

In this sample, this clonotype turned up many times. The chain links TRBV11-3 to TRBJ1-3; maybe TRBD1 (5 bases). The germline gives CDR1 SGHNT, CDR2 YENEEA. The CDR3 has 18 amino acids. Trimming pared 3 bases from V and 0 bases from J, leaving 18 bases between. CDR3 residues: CASSLFQTAGNSGNTIYF. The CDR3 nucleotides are TGTGCCAGCAGCTTGTTCCAGACAGCCGGTAACTCTGGAAACACCATATATTTT.